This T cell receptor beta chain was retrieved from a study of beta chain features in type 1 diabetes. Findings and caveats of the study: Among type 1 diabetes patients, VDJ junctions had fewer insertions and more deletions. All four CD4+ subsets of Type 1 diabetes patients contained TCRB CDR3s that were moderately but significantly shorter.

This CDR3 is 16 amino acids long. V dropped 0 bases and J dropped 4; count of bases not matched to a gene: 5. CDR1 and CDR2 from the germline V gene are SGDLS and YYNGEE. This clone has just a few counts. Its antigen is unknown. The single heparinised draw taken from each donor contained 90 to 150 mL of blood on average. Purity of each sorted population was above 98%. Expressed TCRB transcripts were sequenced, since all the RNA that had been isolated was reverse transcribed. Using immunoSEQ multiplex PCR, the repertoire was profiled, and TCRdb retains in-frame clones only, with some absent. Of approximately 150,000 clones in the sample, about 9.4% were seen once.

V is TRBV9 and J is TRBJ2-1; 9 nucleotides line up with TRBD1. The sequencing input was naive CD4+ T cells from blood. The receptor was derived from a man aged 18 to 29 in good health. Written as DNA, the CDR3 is TGTGCCAGCAGCGTAGGACAGGGGGGCGCTTACAATGAGCAGTTCTTC. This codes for CASSVGQGGAYNEQFF.